Detailed here is one T cell receptor beta chain. The V segment lost 6 bases and the J segment 8 bases; nucleotides outside the gene matches: 10. Germline V gene lookup returns CDR1 LNHDA and CDR2 SQIVND (reference sequence). The CDR3 totals 14 residues. The sample originates from a study of blood T cell repertoires in COVID-19. Overall study: Italy, Spain and the United States were the sources of the convalescent and acute COVID-19 samples. PBMCs, B-cell-depleted T cells, or T cells provided the cDNA or gDNA that made up the material.

Methods used by the authors: Researchers report that nucleated cell counts were estimated from reference gene primer amplification. Measured with immunoSEQ multiplex PCR; TCRdb has only the in-frame clones, and not every one. The V and J calls and clone size were taken over from that table, and D and trimming were inferred from the DNA. The table lists tens of thousands of clones, 70% to 90% of them singletons. This sequence joins TRBV19 and TRBJ1-2, with 9 bases fitting TRBD1. The specimen was peripheral blood. The clonotype originates from a man aged 70-80 years with active or convalescent COVID-19. CDR3 DNA sequence: TGTGCCAGTAGGGACCGGGACAGGGCAAAAGGCTACACCTTC. Its translation is CASRDRDRAKGYTF.